This T cell receptor beta chain stems from a study of T-cell memory formation after mild COVID-19. This clonotype has a count of ten or more. Its matching antigen is unknown. In TCRdb, the 5' RACE reads were re-called with MiXCR into one record per CDR3 protein. Found here are more than 400,000 distinct CDR3 sequences, roughly 18% of them singletons; the top ten hold 9% to 15%. Study-level points and caveats: Among contracting clones, CD4+ were mainly CM/EM and CD8+ enriched in EMRA. Memory sampled before infection contained some responding clones, suggesting cross-reactive memory joined. Still unconfirmed is whether the second-wave clones peaking on day 37 recognized SARS-CoV-2.

Germline CDR1 and CDR2: LNHNV and YYDKDF (reference sequence). V lost 0 bases to trimming and J lost 12 bases, with 23 bases between them. The CDR3 has 17 residues. The chain uses TRBV15 and TRBJ1-4; tentative D call: TRBD1 (5 bases). The clonotype comes from an adult woman who had mild COVID-19 (a few samples of this study predate the infection). Cell type and time point are not known. The sequenced sample was PBMCs or a T cell subset sorted from them (not recorded which). DNA of the CDR3: TGTGCCACCAGCAGAGATCCCGGGACGGCGGCTATGGGAGAACTGTTTTTT. Protein sequence: CATSRDPGTAAMGELFF.